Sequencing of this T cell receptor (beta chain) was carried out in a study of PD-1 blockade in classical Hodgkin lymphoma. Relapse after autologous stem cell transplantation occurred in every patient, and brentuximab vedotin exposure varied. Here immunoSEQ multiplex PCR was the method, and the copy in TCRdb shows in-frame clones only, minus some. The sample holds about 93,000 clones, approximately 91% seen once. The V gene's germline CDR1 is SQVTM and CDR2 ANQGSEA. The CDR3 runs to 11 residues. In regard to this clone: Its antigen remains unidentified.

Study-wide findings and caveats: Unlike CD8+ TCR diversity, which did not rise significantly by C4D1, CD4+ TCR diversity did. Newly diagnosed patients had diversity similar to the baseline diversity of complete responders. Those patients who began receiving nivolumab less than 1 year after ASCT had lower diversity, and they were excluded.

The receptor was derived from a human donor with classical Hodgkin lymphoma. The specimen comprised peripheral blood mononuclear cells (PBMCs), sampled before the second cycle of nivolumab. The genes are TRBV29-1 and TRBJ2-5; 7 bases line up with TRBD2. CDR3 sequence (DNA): TGCACTAGCGGAGAAATGGGGACCCAGTACTTC. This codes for CTSGEMGTQYF.